Below, 12 T cell receptor beta chains from the same sample are listed, as sequenced in a study of blood T cell repertoires in COVID-19. Clones were sequenced by immunoSEQ multiplex PCR, and TCRdb holds only the in-frame ones, with some missing. The sample lists under 100,000 clones, around four fifths occurring once. The sample was peripheral blood. The receptor source for this set is a man of 80 years or more with active or convalescent COVID-19.

CDR3 region: CASSYGTGATEAFF. Written as DNA, the CDR3 is TGTGCCAGCTCATACGGGACAGGGGCTACTGAAGCTTTCTTT. This chain links TRBV18 with TRBJ1-1, with 10 positions matching TRBD1. Per germline, CDR1 KGHSH and CDR2 LQKENI. The ends lost 5 bases at V and 5 bases at J; junction bases unmatched: 5. This CDR3 region has 14 residues.

The chain links TRBV5-1 to TRBJ2-5, with TRBD2 as a possible D gene (5 bases). The CDR3 totals 14 residues. The V end was cut by 3 bases, the J end by 5 bases, with 14 bases between. Germline loops: CDR1 SGHRS, CDR2 YFSETQ. The CDR3 sequence is CASSSGLPGETQYF. The CDR3, as DNA: TGCGCCAGCAGCTCCGGACTCCCCGGGGAGACCCAGTACTTC. The full variable domain, completed using reference TRBV5-1 and TRBJ2-5, is KAGVTQTPRYLIKTRGQQVTLSCSPISGHRSVSWYQQTPGQGLQFLFEYFSETQRNKGNFPGRFSGRQFSNSRSEMNVSTLELGDSALYLCASSSGLPGETQYFGPGTRLLVL.

V gene TRBV14 combines with J gene TRBJ2-1, with 7 nucleotides matching TRBD2. The germline gives CDR1 SGHDN, CDR2 FVKESK. J gave up 6 bases and V 4 bases, and 6 bases lay outside the gene matches. The CDR3 is 14 amino acids. The CDR3 loop is CASSRGGWGNEQFF. The CDR3 DNA follows: TGTGCCAGCAGCCGGGGGGGTTGGGGCAATGAGCAGTTCTTC.

In DNA, the CDR3 is TGTGCCAGTAGTTTGGGAGAGGCTTACTATAATTCACCCCTCCACTTT. It translates to CASSLGEAYYNSPLHF. The chain is built from TRBV19 and TRBJ1-6; D unclear. The CDR3 covers 16 residues. CDR1 and CDR2 from the germline V gene are LNHDA and SQIVND (reference sequence). The germline V and J ends were trimmed by 5 bases and 3 bases, with 14 bases remaining between them.

This clone showed up just a few times. The V call is TRBV5-5, the J call TRBJ2-1, with 7 bases matching TRBD1. Germline CDR1 SGHKS, CDR2 YYEKEE (reference sequence). V gave up 1 base and J gave up 8 bases; unmatched junction bases: 6. This CDR3 has 14 residues. This chain's CDR3 is CASSLITGVDEQFF. CDR3 DNA sequence: TGTGCCAGCAGCTTGATCACAGGGGTTGATGAGCAGTTCTTC.

The chain is built from TRBV2 and TRBJ2-7, with 7 bases fitting TRBD1. The ends lost 6 bases at V and 4 bases at J; junction bases unmatched: 12. Per germline, CDR1 SNHLY and CDR2 FYNNEI. The CDR3 runs to 15 residues. DNA for the CDR3: TGTGCCAGCAGAGCAGGGGGTTTCTCCCCTTACGAGCAGTACGTC. Translating it yields CASRAGGFSPYEQYV.

The J gene is TRBJ2-2, the V gene TRBV9, with D maybe TRBD2 (6 bases). Germline lookup yields CDR1 SGDLS and CDR2 YYNGEE. CDR3 length: 15 residues. The germline V and J ends were trimmed by 3 bases and 9 bases, with 18 bases remaining between them. The CDR3 nucleotides are TGTGCCAGCAGCGCCTCAGCGGGCGGGGCTAGGGAGCTGTTTTTT. Translated: CASSASAGGARELFF.

This clone has a handful of counts. The chain has TRBV29-1 and TRBJ1-5; D perhaps matches TRBD1 (5 bases). The CDR3 loop spans 13 amino acids. From germline, CDR1 is SQVTM and CDR2 ANQGSEA. Trimming removed 2 bases from V and 11 bases from J, with 16 bases in between. CDR3 loop: CSVEFSGTGTQHF. As DNA, the CDR3 is TGCAGCGTTGAATTTTCGGGGACTGGGACCCAGCATTTT. Full variable domain (rest looked up from reference TRBV29-1 and TRBJ1-5): SAVISQKPSRDICQRGTSLTIQCQVDSQVTMMFWYRQQPGQSLTLIATANQGSEATYESGFVIDKFPISRPNLTFSTLTVSNMSPEDSSIYLCSVEFSGTGTQHFGDGTRLSIL.

The gene calls are TRBV27 and TRBJ1-1; D gene ambiguous. Germline lookup yields CDR1 MNHEY and CDR2 SMNVEV (reference sequence). The CDR3 has 14 amino acids. V lost 0 bases and J 2 bases, leaving 7 bases between the germline ends. The CDR3 protein is CASSLSRSNTEAFF. Written as DNA, the CDR3 is TGTGCCAGCAGTTTATCCAGGTCTAACACTGAAGCTTTCTTT.

The chain has TRBV2 and TRBJ2-3; 10 nucleotides match TRBD2. The CDR3 is 17 amino acids. V lost 8 bases, J lost 1 base, and 12 bases stayed unmatched. Germline CDR1 is SNHLY and CDR2 is FYNNEI. The CDR3 bases are TGTGCCAGCTGTCTTGGGCCCGGGACTAGCGGCACAGATACGCAGTATTTT. Protein sequence: CASCLGPGTSGTDTQYF.

CDR3 DNA sequence: TGTGCCAGCTCTCTCAACAGGGGGAATGGCTACACCTTC. It codes for CASSLNRGNGYTF. The genes are TRBV27 and TRBJ1-2; 8 bases fit TRBD1. The germline CDR1 and CDR2 sequences are MNHEY and SMNVEV (reference sequence). The CDR3 extends over 13 amino acids. V shed 8 bases and J 6 bases; nucleotides not matched to a gene: 8.

The V call is TRBV24-1, the J call TRBJ1-2; D may be TRBD1 (5 bases). V lost 4 bases and J lost 2, with 16 bases in between. The CDR3 totals 16 residues. Germline V gives CDR1 KGHDR, CDR2 SFDVKD. CDR3 coding DNA: TGTGCCACCAGTGACCCGACCTCGACAGCCAACTATGGCTACACCTTC. Translated, it gives CATSDPTSTANYGYTF.